Listed here are 13 T cell receptor beta chains from one sample, sequenced in a study of cytomegalovirus exposure and HLA in healthy donors. The study ran its PCR with 60 Vbeta and 13 Jbeta primers. Generated by immunoSEQ multiplex PCR, the TCRdb table keeps only in-frame clones and is missing some. The data contain around 130,000 clones, around 81% of them singletons. Sequenced: PBMCs. These receptors were taken from a woman aged 40 to 55 in good health and CMV-seronegative.

The genes are TRBV5-1 and TRBJ1-4; no firm D call. V lost 0 bases and J lost 6, with 6 bases in between. The germline V gene has CDR1 SGHRS and CDR2 YFSETQ. This CDR3 region has 13 residues. CDR3 region: CASSLGRYEKLFF. CDR3 DNA sequence: TGCGCCAGCAGCTTGGGGCGGTATGAAAAACTGTTTTTT. Complete variable domain (other parts from reference TRBV5-1 and TRBJ1-4): KAGVTQTPRYLIKTRGQQVTLSCSPISGHRSVSWYQQTPGQGLQFLFEYFSETQRNKGNFPGRFSGRQFSNSRSEMNVSTLELGDSALYLCASSLGRYEKLFFGSGTQLSVL.

This chain connects TRBV2 to TRBJ2-2, with D possibly matching TRBD1 (6 bases). The CDR3 is 13 residues long. CDR1 and CDR2 from the germline V gene are SNHLY and FYNNEI. Deletions cut 8 bases from V and 4 bases from J, with 11 bases between. CDR3 region: CASAAQGTGELFF. CDR3 DNA sequence: TGTGCCAGCGCCGCACAGGGCACCGGGGAGCTGTTTTTT.

This clone was observed a handful of times. CDR3 in amino acids: CASSSQGPRTYEQYF. The CDR3 nucleotides are TGTGCCAGCAGCTCACAGGGGCCGAGGACCTACGAGCAGTACTTC. The chain couples TRBV13 to TRBJ2-7; 7 bases are a match to TRBD1. The germline V gene encodes CDR1 PRHDT and CDR2 FYEKMQ (reference sequence). The trim removed 4 bases at V and 2 bases at J, leaving 8 bases unmatched. The CDR3 runs 15 residues.

This rearrangement joins TRBV2 to TRBJ2-7; 8 nucleotides line up with TRBD1. Germline trimming cut 7 bases from V and 1 base from J; bases unmatched to any gene: 9. Germline V lookup: CDR1 SNHLY, CDR2 FYNNEI. The CDR3 consists of 15 residues. The CDR3 DNA reads as TGTGCCAGCAAGAGTAAGACAGGGGTTTCCTACGAGCAGTACTTC. This encodes CASKSKTGVSYEQYF. Looking up the rest from reference TRBV2 and TRBJ2-7 gives the full variable domain: EPEVTQTPSHQVTQMGQEVILRCVPISNHLYFYWYRQILGQKVEFLVSFYNNEISEKSEIFDDQFSVERPDGSNFTLKIRSTKLEDSAMYFCASKSKTGVSYEQYFGPGTRLTVT.

This rearrangement joins TRBV7-2 to TRBJ2-1; 8 nucleotides align to TRBD2. The CDR3 covers 15 residues. V shed 2 bases and J 8 bases; nucleotides not matched to a gene: 8. The germline CDR1 and CDR2 sequences are SGHTA and FQGNSA. The CDR3 DNA follows: TGTGCCAGCAGCTTACCGGGACTAGGGTTGGATGAGCAGTTCTTC. Amino acids: CASSLPGLGLDEQFF.

V and J are TRBV7-9 and TRBJ2-5; D remains ambiguous. There are 15 residues in the CDR3. Trimming pared 5 bases from V and 2 bases from J, leaving 15 bases between. Germline lookup yields CDR1 SEHNR and CDR2 FQNEAQ (reference sequence). Here the CDR3 reads CASSPKKRIQETQYF. CDR3 nucleotides: TGTGCCAGCAGCCCGAAGAAGAGGATTCAAGAGACCCAGTACTTC.

The rearrangement joins TRBV9 to TRBJ2-1; maybe TRBD2 (6 bases). Germline assignment: CDR1 SGDLS and CDR2 YYNGEE. V gave up 0 bases and J gave up 0 bases, with 7 bases separating them. CDR3 size: 15 residues. CDR3 nucleotides: TGTGCCAGCAGCGTAGACGGGGGCTCCTACAATGAGCAGTTCTTC. Protein product: CASSVDGGSYNEQFF.

This clone was seen once. This chain links TRBV27 with TRBJ1-2; TRBD1 might be the D (6 bases). The CDR3 covers 14 residues. Per the germline V gene, CDR1 is MNHEY and CDR2 is SMNVEV (reference sequence). The V and J ends lost 4 bases and 7 bases respectively, with 16 bases between them. The CDR3: CASSSPGGGLGYTF. The CDR3 DNA reads TGTGCCAGCAGTTCCCCGGGAGGGGGGCTTGGCTACACCTTC.

The CDR3 region is CASSVLLGGHEQFF. DNA of the CDR3: TGTGCCAGCAGTGTTTTACTAGGCGGGCATGAGCAGTTCTTC. This chain joins TRBV6-4 and TRBJ2-1, with D possibly matching TRBD2 (5 bases). With 4 bases removed from V and 8 bases from J, the gap between germline ends came to 15 bases. This CDR3 region has 14 residues. Germline CDR1 reads MRHNA; CDR2 reads SNTAGT.

CDR3 loop: CASSSPTDTQYF. The CDR3 DNA follows: TGTGCCAGCTCTAGCCCCACAGATACGCAGTATTTT. V usage is TRBV18 and J usage is TRBJ2-3; D is undetermined. CDR1 is KGHSH, CDR2 LQKENI, per germline. This CDR3 contains 12 residues. Trimming left V 6 bases short and J 2 bases short, with 6 bases between.

This rearrangement joins TRBV6-6 to TRBJ2-7; D gene ambiguous. The CDR3 spans 11 residues. V was shortened by 4 bases and J by 7 bases, with 8 bases between the two germline ends. CDR1 MNHNY and CDR2 SVGAGI come from the germline V gene (reference sequence). CDR3 nucleotide sequence: TGTGCCAGCAGTTCCTTATGTGAGCAGTACTTC. This gives the protein CASSSLCEQYF.

The chain employs TRBV7-8 and TRBJ2-1; a possible D gene is TRBD2 (6 bases). The CDR3 covers 15 residues. V was cut by 4 bases and J by 1 base, with 11 bases left in between. CDR1 SGHVS and CDR2 FQNEAQ come from the germline V gene. CDR3 bases: TGTGCCAGCAGCTCCACGGGGGATTCCTACAATGAGCAGTTCTTC. This translates into CASSSTGDSYNEQFF.

V usage is TRBV27 and J usage is TRBJ1-5, with TRBD1 matching 12 bases. Germline CDR1 reads MNHEY; CDR2 reads SMNVEV (reference sequence). V dropped 1 base and J dropped 5; count of bases not matched to a gene: 15. The length of the CDR3 is 20 residues. CDR3 DNA sequence: TGTGCCAGCAGTTTATTACTCGGGACAGGGGGCCCTCATTCCTATCAGCCCCAGCATTTT. Protein: CASSLLLGTGGPHSYQPQHF.